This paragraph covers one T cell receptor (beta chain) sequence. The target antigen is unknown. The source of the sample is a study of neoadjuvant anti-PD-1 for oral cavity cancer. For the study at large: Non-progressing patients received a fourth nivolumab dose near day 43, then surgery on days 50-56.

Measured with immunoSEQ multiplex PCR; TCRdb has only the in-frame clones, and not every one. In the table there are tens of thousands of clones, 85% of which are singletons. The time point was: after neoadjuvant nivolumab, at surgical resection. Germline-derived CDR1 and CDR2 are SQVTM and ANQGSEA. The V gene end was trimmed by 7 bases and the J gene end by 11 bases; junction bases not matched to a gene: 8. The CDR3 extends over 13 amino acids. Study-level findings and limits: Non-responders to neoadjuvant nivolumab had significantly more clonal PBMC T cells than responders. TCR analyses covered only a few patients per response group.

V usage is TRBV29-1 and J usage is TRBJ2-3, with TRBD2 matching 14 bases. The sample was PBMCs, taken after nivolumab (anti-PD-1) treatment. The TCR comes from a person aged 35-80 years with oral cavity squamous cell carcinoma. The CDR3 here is CSAPRLAGGVQYF. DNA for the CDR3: TGCAGCGCCCCAAGACTAGCGGGAGGGGTGCAGTATTTT.